The 23 T cell receptor beta chains reported below all come from one sample, sequenced in a study of cytomegalovirus exposure and HLA in healthy donors (dated 2017 in TCRdb). The library was obtained by the immunoSEQ multiplex PCR assay. A mixture of 60 forward primers for TCR Vbeta segments and 13 reverse primers for TCR Jbeta segments was used in the multiplex PCR. TCRdb carries this immuneACCESS record with in-frame sequences only. Its versions omit some clonotypes, under half of them owing to an unresolved V gene in the studies checked, with the rest unexplained. The sample table holds 150,000 to 200,000 clones, of which around 76% were seen once. Of the sample, 1% is held by the ten largest clones. Material: PBMCs. These receptors were collected from a woman in her thirties or forties in good health and CMV-seronegative.

The rearrangement uses TRBV7-9 and TRBJ2-3; D remains ambiguous. In germline, CDR1 is SEHNR, CDR2 FQNEAQ (reference sequence). V was shortened by 5 bases and J by 1 base, with 13 bases between the two germline ends. This CDR3 spans 15 amino acids. The DNA of the CDR3 is TGTGCCAGCAGCCATCGACTGATAGGCACAGATACGCAGTATTTT. Translating gives CASSHRLIGTDTQYF.

The CDR3 sequence: CASSYSGSPGGTEAFF. CDR3 bases: TGTGCCAGCAGTTACTCCGGATCCCCAGGGGGCACTGAAGCTTTCTTT. The rearrangement joins TRBV6-6 to TRBJ1-1, with 7 bases aligning to TRBD1. From germline, CDR1 is MNHNY and CDR2 SVGAGI (reference sequence). This CDR3 comprises 16 residues. J lost 4 bases, V lost 0 bases, and 8 bases had no gene match.

V gene TRBV27 combines with J gene TRBJ2-7; D is uncertain. The CDR3 is made up of 13 amino acids. Germline values: CDR1 MNHEY, CDR2 SMNVEV (reference sequence). With 4 bases removed from V and 0 bases from J, the gap between germline ends came to 7 bases. DNA of the CDR3: TGTGCCAGCAGTTCCGGAGCCTCCTACGAGCAGTACTTC. Amino acid sequence: CASSSGASYEQYF.

The chain carries TRBV9 and TRBJ1-1; TRBD1 is a possible D gene (6 bases). This CDR3 has 14 residues. The V end lost 4 bases, the J end lost 1 base, and 11 bases lay between the germline ends. Looked up from germline, CDR1 is SGDLS and CDR2 is YYNGEE. CDR3 protein: CASSQGHQNTEAFF. CDR3 coding DNA: TGTGCCAGCAGCCAGGGACACCAGAACACTGAAGCTTTCTTT.

The chain uses TRBV9 and TRBJ2-3, with 9 bases matching TRBD2. Unmatched junction bases numbered 3, after V lost 4 bases and J lost 0 bases. The V gene's germline CDR1 is SGDLS and CDR2 YYNGEE. This CDR3 is 15 amino acids long. In DNA, the CDR3 is TGTGCCAGCAGCTCTAGCGGGACTAGCACAGATACGCAGTATTTT. Amino acids: CASSSSGTSTDTQYF.

In regard to this clone: At one of its ends the junction is not consistent with the germline gene, which may arise from a read error. This chain links TRBV11-1 with TRBJ2-3; D is unclear. The CDR3 has 12 amino acids. The germline gives CDR1 SGHAT, CDR2 FQDESV (reference sequence). CDR3 sequence reads: CASSLSIDTQYF. The DNA of the CDR3 is TGTGCCAGCAGCTTAAGCATAGATACGCAGTATTTT.

This clone was observed once. This rearrangement joins TRBV7-9 to TRBJ2-3; TRBD2 matches at 7 bases. Germline CDR1 and CDR2: SEHNR and FQNEAQ (reference sequence). The CDR3 covers 14 residues. V dropped 3 bases and J dropped 6; count of bases not matched to a gene: 6. This CDR3 is CASSFAGEADTQYF. In DNA form, the CDR3 reads TGTGCCAGCAGCTTTGCGGGAGAGGCGGATACGCAGTATTTT.

The gene calls are TRBV11-3 and TRBJ2-7; TRBD1 is a possible D gene (6 bases). Trimming took off 6 bases at V and 5 bases at J, with 17 bases between the two ends. Germline values: CDR1 SGHNT, CDR2 YENEEA. The CDR3 spans 14 residues. CDR3 in amino acids: CASSWSAGANEQYF. The CDR3 DNA reads as TGTGCCAGCAGTTGGTCGGCAGGGGCGAACGAGCAGTACTTC.

The genes are TRBV5-1 and TRBJ1-5; D is possibly TRBD1 (6 bases). Germline values: CDR1 SGHRS, CDR2 YFSETQ. CDR3 size: 16 residues. Trimming took off 0 bases at V and 7 bases at J, with 17 bases between the two ends. The CDR3 region is CASSLDGGGRGQPQHF. The CDR3 DNA is TGCGCCAGCAGCTTGGATGGTGGGGGGCGGGGGCAGCCCCAGCATTTT.

The chain is built from TRBV7-6 and TRBJ2-7; tentative D call: TRBD2 (5 bases). CDR1 SGHVS and CDR2 FNYEAQ come from the germline V gene. V was shortened by 4 bases and J by 0 bases, with 13 bases between the two germline ends. This CDR3 region has 15 residues. The CDR3 DNA follows: TGTGCCAGCAGCTCCCAACTGGGAGCCTCCTACGAGCAGTACTTC. It specifies CASSSQLGASYEQYF.

In its sample, this clone was seen a few times. The chain uses TRBV14 and TRBJ1-1; D ambiguous. The ends were cut back, 1 base at V and 1 base at J, with 4 bases in the middle. Germline CDR1 is SGHDN and CDR2 is FVKESK. The CDR3 is 13 residues long. In DNA form, the CDR3 reads TGTGCCAGCAGCCAAGTACAGAACACTGAAGCTTTCTTT. Amino acids: CASSQVQNTEAFF.

The genes are TRBV7-3 and TRBJ1-2; TRBD1 agrees at 8 bases. Germline V gene lookup returns CDR1 SGHTA and CDR2 FQGTGA. V was pared by 5 bases and J by 7 bases, with 6 bases of the junction left unmatched. The CDR3 has 13 residues. The CDR3 nucleotides are TGTGCCAGCAGCCCTCGGACAGGGTCTGGCTACACCTTC. This encodes CASSPRTGSGYTF.

This clone was counted between two and nine times. The chain combines TRBV7-6 with TRBJ2-7, with D maybe TRBD1 (5 bases). The V and J ends lost 1 base and 0 bases respectively, with 10 bases between them. This CDR3 has 15 amino acids. Germline assignment: CDR1 SGHVS and CDR2 FNYEAQ. The DNA for the CDR3 is TGTGCCAGCAGCTTAGAAACGGACAACTCCTACGAGCAGTACTTC. This gives the protein CASSLETDNSYEQYF.

The rearrangement uses TRBV5-1 and TRBJ2-2, with 7 bases that match TRBD1. The J segment lost 0 bases and the V segment lost 5 bases, leaving 7 bases of the junction unmatched. The CDR3 has 16 residues. Germline V CDR1 and CDR2: SGHRS, YFSETQ. The CDR3 protein is CASRGDQGANTGELFF. The CDR3 DNA reads as TGCGCCAGCAGGGGGGATCAGGGGGCGAACACCGGGGAGCTGTTTTTT.

The chain recombines TRBV5-6 with TRBJ2-3; possible D gene TRBD2, 5 bases. V was trimmed by 2 bases and J by 0 bases, leaving 19 bases between them. This CDR3 has 18 amino acids. Germline CDR1 reads SGHDT; CDR2 reads YYEEEE. The CDR3 nucleotides are TGTGCCAGCAGCTTAAGGGTAGGACTTCCGTCTAGCACAGATACGCAGTATTTT. This gives the protein CASSLRVGLPSSTDTQYF.

The rearrangement joins TRBV28 to TRBJ1-2; 9 nucleotides line up with TRBD1. The CDR3 covers 15 residues. The germline V gene has CDR1 MDHEN and CDR2 SYDVKM. Trimming removed 3 bases from V and 4 bases from J; junction bases left unmatched: 6. The CDR3 DNA reads TGTGCCAGCAGTTTTAGGACAGGGGATTTCTATGGCTACACCTTC. This codes for CASSFRTGDFYGYTF.

The chain combines TRBV10-3 with TRBJ2-7, with no clear D. V was clipped by 4 bases and J by 7 bases, with 11 bases between them. The CDR3 consists of 12 residues. CDR1 ENHRY and CDR2 SYGVKD come from the germline V gene. Here the CDR3 reads CAISVGDREQYF. The CDR3 region has the DNA TGTGCCATCAGTGTGGGCGATCGAGAGCAGTACTTC.

The gene calls are TRBV13 and TRBJ1-1; TRBD1 matches 8 bases. Trimming at V came to 4 bases and at J to 2 bases, leaving 3 bases not matched to a gene. The CDR3 runs 14 residues. The germline V gene encodes CDR1 PRHDT and CDR2 FYEKMQ (reference sequence). The CDR3: CASSSRGPNTEAFF. As DNA, the CDR3 is TGTGCCAGCAGCTCCAGGGGGCCCAACACTGAAGCTTTCTTT.

The rearrangement joins TRBV7-9 to TRBJ2-3; 9 nucleotides align to TRBD1. The CDR3 spans 14 residues. The trim removed 5 bases at V and 6 bases at J, leaving 6 bases unmatched. Per the germline V gene, CDR1 is SEHNR and CDR2 is FQNEAQ (reference sequence). CDR3 residues: CASSPGQGRDTQYF. The DNA for the CDR3 is TGTGCCAGCAGCCCGGGACAGGGAAGGGATACGCAGTATTTT.

The V call is TRBV2, the J call TRBJ2-3, with D perhaps TRBD2 (6 bases). CDR1 is SNHLY, CDR2 FYNNEI, per germline. The CDR3 sequence is 20 residues long. V dropped 1 base and J dropped 1 base, with 24 bases sitting between them. The CDR3 loop reads CASSEGGFVGGRSGTDTQYF. For the CDR3, the DNA is TGTGCCAGCAGTGAAGGAGGATTTGTAGGTGGGAGGAGTGGCACAGATACGCAGTATTTT.

The rearrangement joins TRBV9 to TRBJ1-2; no definite D call. Trimming shortened V by 6 bases and J by 7 bases, and 10 bases separated the two germline ends. Germline V gene sequence: CDR1 SGDLS, CDR2 YYNGEE. The CDR3 runs 11 residues. The CDR3 protein is CASNAAGGYTF. The CDR3, as DNA: TGTGCCAGCAACGCGGCGGGTGGCTACACCTTC. Full variable domain (remainder filled in from reference TRBV9 and TRBJ1-2): DSGVTQTPKHLITATGQRVTLRCSPRSGDLSVYWYQQSLDQGLQFLIQYYNGEERAKGNILERFSAQQFPDLHSELNLSSLELGDSALYFCASNAAGGYTFGSGTRLTVV.

The chain recombines TRBV11-2 with TRBJ2-3, with D perhaps matching TRBD2 (6 bases). This CDR3 is built from 16 residues. Trimming took off 1 base at V and 2 bases at J, with 13 bases between the two ends. Germline CDR1 SGHAT, CDR2 FQNNGV. The CDR3 here is CASSLVSGALTDTQYF. In DNA form, the CDR3 reads TGTGCCAGCAGCTTAGTTAGCGGAGCCCTCACAGATACGCAGTATTTT.

A single count supports this clone. This sequence joins TRBV6-1 and TRBJ2-7, with TRBD2 matching 11 bases. V lost 2 bases to trimming and J lost 5 bases; unmatched junction nucleotides: 5. The CDR3 length is 15 residues. Per the germline V gene, CDR1 is MNHNS and CDR2 is SASEGT. CDR3 protein: CASSERTSGYDEQYF. CDR3 nucleotide sequence: TGTGCCAGCAGTGAAAGGACTAGCGGGTACGACGAGCAGTACTTC.